These 18 T cell receptor beta chains came from one sample sequenced in a study of immune evolution from preneoplasia to lung adenocarcinoma. TCRdb's table, derived via immunoSEQ multiplex PCR, lists solely in-frame clones and lacks some. The sample consists of thousands of clones, roughly four fifths of them appearing once. Material for sequencing was FFPE lung adenocarcinoma in situ tissue. These receptor sequences come from a person aged 60-80 years with lung adenocarcinoma.

For this clone: One junction end disagrees with the germline gene, perhaps due to a read error. V usage is TRBV5-6 and J usage is TRBJ2-5; D might be TRBD2 (5 bases). The length of the CDR3 is 15 residues. CDR1 is SGHDT, CDR2 YYEEEE, per germline. The chain's CDR3 is CASSLEVLAGETQYF. The CDR3 DNA follows: TGTGCCAGCAGCTTGGAAGTTCTAGCTGGAGAGACTCAGTACTTC.

CDR3 sequence (DNA): TGTGCCAGCAGCAGACAGGGGTCCTACAATGAGCAGTTCTTC. Translated, it gives CASSRQGSYNEQFF. This chain joins TRBV6-6 and TRBJ2-1; 8 positions match TRBD1. The CDR3 is 14 amino acids. CDR1 and CDR2 (germline): MNHNY, SVGAGI (reference sequence). V was clipped by 6 bases and J by 1 base; unmatched bases: 2.

This chain joins TRBV7-9 and TRBJ1-2, with 7 nucleotides matching TRBD1. The CDR3 has 13 residues. Looked up from germline, CDR1 is SEHNR and CDR2 is FQNEAQ (reference sequence). Trimming took 3 bases from V and 6 from J; bases not matched to a gene: 4. The CDR3 sequence is CASSFRGGNGYTF. The CDR3 nucleotides are TGTGCCAGCAGCTTCAGAGGGGGCAATGGCTACACCTTC.

V gene TRBV29-1 combines with J gene TRBJ1-5; the D is unclear. V was trimmed by 2 bases and J by 6 bases, leaving 11 bases between them. The CDR3 spans 13 residues. Germline V lookup: CDR1 SQVTM, CDR2 ANQGSEA. This chain's CDR3 is CSVETGLGQPQHF. For the CDR3, the DNA is TGCAGCGTTGAAACGGGGTTGGGTCAGCCCCAGCATTTT.

This chain joins TRBV28 and TRBJ1-1; D gene ambiguous. Germline assignment: CDR1 MDHEN and CDR2 SYDVKM. CDR3 length equals 13 residues. Trimming cost V 3 bases and J 5 bases, with 10 bases left between them. Here the CDR3 reads CASSFLEGTEAFF. The CDR3, as DNA: TGTGCCAGCAGTTTCCTGGAAGGGACTGAAGCTTTCTTT. The whole variable domain, remainder taken from reference TRBV28 and TRBJ1-1, is DVKVTQSSRYLVKRTGEKVFLECVQDMDHENMFWYRQDPGLGLRLIYFSYDVKMKEKGDIPEGYSVSREKKERFSLILESASTNQTSMYLCASSFLEGTEAFFGQGTRLTVV.

The CDR3 is CSAQGNTEAFF. Here the CDR3 DNA reads TGCAGCGCACAGGGGAATACTGAAGCTTTCTTT. The rearrangement joins TRBV29-1 to TRBJ1-1; 7 bases fit TRBD1. CDR3 length: 11 amino acids. J gave up 5 bases and V 7 bases, and 4 bases lay outside the gene matches. CDR1 is SQVTM, CDR2 ANQGSEA, per germline.

The chain has TRBV10-3 and TRBJ2-2; 8 bases line up with TRBD1. With V trimmed by 7 bases and J by 4 bases, 11 bases remained unmatched. The germline gives CDR1 ENHRY, CDR2 SYGVKD. The CDR3 is 16 residues long. The CDR3 is CAINHAGQGLTGELFF. CDR3 bases: TGTGCCATCAACCATGCCGGACAGGGCCTCACCGGGGAGCTGTTTTTT.

The chain is built from TRBV14 and TRBJ2-2, with 7 bases identical to TRBD2. Trimming removed 4 bases from V and 4 bases from J; junction bases left unmatched: 6. The V gene's germline CDR1 is SGHDN and CDR2 FVKESK. The CDR3 spans 15 residues. In nucleotides, the CDR3 is TGTGCCAGCAGCCCCTTTGGGACTACCACCGGGGAGCTGTTTTTT. Translated, it gives CASSPFGTTTGELFF.

The J gene is TRBJ2-5, the V gene TRBV5-5; D not resolved. The CDR3 is 14 residues long. Germline V lookup: CDR1 SGHKS, CDR2 YYEKEE (reference sequence). Trimming removed 4 bases from V and 2 bases from J, with 12 bases in between. CDR3 in amino acids: CASSLFRRQETQYF. CDR3 bases: TGTGCCAGCAGCCTGTTTCGCAGGCAAGAGACCCAGTACTTC.

The rearrangement joins TRBV7-9 to TRBJ1-3; 7 bases are a match to TRBD1. Germline trimming cut 2 bases from V and 2 bases from J; bases unmatched to any gene: 9. The CDR3 extends over 17 amino acids. The germline CDR1 and CDR2 sequences are SEHNR and FQNEAQ (reference sequence). The CDR3 is CASSLLVDREAGNTIYF. The CDR3 nucleotides are TGTGCCAGCAGCTTATTGGTAGACAGGGAGGCTGGAAACACCATATATTTT.

In its sample, this clone was seen a few times. J is TRBJ1-5 and V is TRBV28; 8 bases map to TRBD1. Germline trimming cut 0 bases from V and 3 bases from J; bases unmatched to any gene: 4. Germline CDR1 reads MDHEN; CDR2 reads SYDVKM. This CDR3 is 16 amino acids long. CDR3: CASSLWTGVFNQPQHF. CDR3 coding DNA: TGTGCCAGCAGTTTATGGACAGGGGTATTCAATCAGCCCCAGCATTTT.

This clone appeared once. This rearrangement joins TRBV30 to TRBJ1-2, with D perhaps matching TRBD1 (5 bases). Per germline, CDR1 GTSNPN and CDR2 SVGIG (reference sequence). V was trimmed by 6 bases and J by 5 bases, leaving 19 bases between them. This CDR3 comprises 14 residues. As DNA, the CDR3 is TGTGCCTGCCCGGGAACAGGAGTGAGGTATGGCTACACCTTC. It codes for CACPGTGVRYGYTF.

This chain connects TRBV7-9 to TRBJ1-1; 7 nucleotides match TRBD1. Germline V CDR1 and CDR2: SEHNR, FQNEAQ (reference sequence). The CDR3 is 17 amino acids. The junction had 18 bases not matched to a gene; V was cut back by 4 bases and J by 7 bases. The CDR3 bases are TGTGCCAGCAGCTCTTTCACCGGGACAGAATTTTTGGATGAAGCTTTCTTT. It encodes CASSSFTGTEFLDEAFF.

This clone is large within its sample. This rearrangement joins TRBV28 to TRBJ1-1; D may be TRBD1 (6 bases). This CDR3 is 16 amino acids long. Germline values: CDR1 MDHEN, CDR2 SYDVKM. V gave up 2 bases and J gave up 4 bases, with 17 bases separating them. The CDR3 bases are TGTGCCAGCAGTTTACCTGGGGACCAGGGGCCCACTGAAGCTTTCTTT. This translates into CASSLPGDQGPTEAFF.

The rearrangement uses TRBV12-5 and TRBJ1-1; 7 bases are a match to TRBD1. The CDR3 contains 13 residues. J lost 1 base, V lost 6 bases, and 2 bases had no gene match. Germline CDR1 is LGHNT and CDR2 is FRNRAP. This CDR3 is CASGRQGNTEAFF. CDR3 DNA sequence: TGTGCTAGTGGCCGACAGGGGAACACTGAAGCTTTCTTT. Variable domain in full (rest from reference TRBV12-5 and TRBJ1-1): DARVTQTPRHKVTEMGQEVTMRCQPILGHNTVFWYRQTMMQGLELLAYFRNRAPLDDSGMPKDRFSAEMPDATLATLKIQPSEPRDSAVYFCASGRQGNTEAFFGQGTRLTVV.

The chain employs TRBV19 and TRBJ1-1, with 7 bases lining up with TRBD1. Trimming took 10 bases from V and 4 from J; bases not matched to a gene: 9. Germline-derived CDR1 and CDR2 are LNHDA and SQIVND (reference sequence). The CDR3 runs to 13 residues. CDR3 coding DNA: TGTGCCATACGATCAGGGGGTGGCACTGAAGCTTTCTTT. Protein product: CAIRSGGGTEAFF.

The chain links TRBV30 to TRBJ2-5, with 13 bases fitting TRBD2. Looked up from germline, CDR1 is GTSNPN and CDR2 is SVGIG (reference sequence). The CDR3 spans 14 residues. J lost 1 base, V lost 5 bases, and 1 base had no gene match. The CDR3 region is CAWRTSGSQETQYF. The CDR3 bases are TGTGCCTGGCGGACTAGCGGGAGCCAAGAGACCCAGTACTTC.

The chain carries TRBV6-5 and TRBJ1-5, with D uncertain. CDR3 length equals 14 residues. CDR1 is MNHEY and CDR2 is SVGAGI in the germline V gene. V was cut by 10 bases and J by 3 bases, with 16 bases left in between. CDR3 sequence: CATSSGVPNQPQHF. The CDR3 nucleotides read TGTGCCACCTCGTCTGGGGTTCCCAATCAGCCCCAGCATTTT.